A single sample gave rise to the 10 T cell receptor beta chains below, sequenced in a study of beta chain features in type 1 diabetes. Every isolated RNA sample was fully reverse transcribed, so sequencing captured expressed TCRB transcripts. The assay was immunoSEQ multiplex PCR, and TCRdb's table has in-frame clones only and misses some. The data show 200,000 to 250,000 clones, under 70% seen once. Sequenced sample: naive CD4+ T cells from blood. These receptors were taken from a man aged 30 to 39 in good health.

The CDR3 coding sequence is TGTGCCAGCAGCCACCCCGGCGGAGAGACCCAGTACTTC. Protein sequence: CASSHPGGETQYF. V and J are TRBV7-2 and TRBJ2-5; no clear D. Trimming pared 5 bases from V and 4 bases from J, leaving 11 bases between. Germline V gives CDR1 SGHTA, CDR2 FQGNSA. The CDR3 sequence is 13 residues long.

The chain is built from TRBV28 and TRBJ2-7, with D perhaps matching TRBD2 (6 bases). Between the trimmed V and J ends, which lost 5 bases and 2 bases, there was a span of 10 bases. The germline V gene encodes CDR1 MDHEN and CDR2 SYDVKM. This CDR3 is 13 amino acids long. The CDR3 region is CASSRDFTYEQYF. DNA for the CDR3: TGTGCCAGCAGTCGGGACTTTACCTACGAGCAGTACTTC.

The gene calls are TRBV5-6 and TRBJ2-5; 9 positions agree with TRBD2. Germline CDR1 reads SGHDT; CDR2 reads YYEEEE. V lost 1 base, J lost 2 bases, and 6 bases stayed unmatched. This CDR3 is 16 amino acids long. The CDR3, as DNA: TGTGCCAGCAGCTTGTCTCCTAGCGGGGCACAAGAGACCCAGTACTTC. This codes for CASSLSPSGAQETQYF.

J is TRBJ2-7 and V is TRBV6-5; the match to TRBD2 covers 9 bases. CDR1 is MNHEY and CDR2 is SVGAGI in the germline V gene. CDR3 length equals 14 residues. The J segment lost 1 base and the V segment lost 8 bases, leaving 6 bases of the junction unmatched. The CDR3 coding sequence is TGTGCCAGCTGGGATAGCGGGGGTTCCTACGAGCAGTACTTC. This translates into CASWDSGGSYEQYF.

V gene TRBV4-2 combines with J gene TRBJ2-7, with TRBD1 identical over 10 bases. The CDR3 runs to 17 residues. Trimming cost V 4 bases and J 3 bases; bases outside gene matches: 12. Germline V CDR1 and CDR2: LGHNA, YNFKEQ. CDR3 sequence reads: CASSPLLRQGADYEQYF. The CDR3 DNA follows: TGTGCCAGCAGCCCGTTGTTAAGACAGGGGGCGGACTACGAGCAGTACTTC.

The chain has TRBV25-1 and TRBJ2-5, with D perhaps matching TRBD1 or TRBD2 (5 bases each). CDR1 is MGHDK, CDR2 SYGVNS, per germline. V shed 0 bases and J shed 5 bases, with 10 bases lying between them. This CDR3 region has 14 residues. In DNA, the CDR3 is TGTGCCAGCAGTGAATATCGGGGACCGGAGACCCAGTACTTC. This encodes CASSEYRGPETQYF.

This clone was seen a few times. The CDR3 nucleotides are TGCGCCAGCAGCCAACCCTCTAGCGGGGAAGGGTGGACAGATACGCAGTATTTT. It is translated as CASSQPSSGEGWTDTQYF. The chain couples TRBV4-3 to TRBJ2-3; 9 bases are shared with TRBD2. V shed 2 bases, J shed 3 bases, and the junction held 12 bases outside the gene matches. The CDR3 is 18 amino acids. Germline CDR1 reads LGHNA; CDR2 reads YSLEER.

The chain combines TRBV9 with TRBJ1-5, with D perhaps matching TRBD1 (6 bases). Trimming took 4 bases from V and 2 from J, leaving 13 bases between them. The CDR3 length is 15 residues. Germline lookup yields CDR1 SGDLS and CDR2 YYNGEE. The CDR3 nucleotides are TGTGCCAGCAGCCCTACGGGGGCAGGCAATCAGCCCCAGCATTTT. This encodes CASSPTGAGNQPQHF.

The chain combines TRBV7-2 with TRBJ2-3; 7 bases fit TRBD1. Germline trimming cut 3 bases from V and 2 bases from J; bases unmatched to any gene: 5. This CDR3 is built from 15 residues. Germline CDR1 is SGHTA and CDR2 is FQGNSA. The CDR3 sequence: CASSLGQLYTDTQYF. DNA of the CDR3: TGTGCCAGCAGCTTGGGACAGCTATACACAGATACGCAGTATTTT.

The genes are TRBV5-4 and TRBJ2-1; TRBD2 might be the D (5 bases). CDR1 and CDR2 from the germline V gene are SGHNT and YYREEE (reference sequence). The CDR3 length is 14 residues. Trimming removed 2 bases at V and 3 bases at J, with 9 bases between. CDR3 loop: CASSLPGYYNEQFF. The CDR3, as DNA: TGTGCCAGCAGCTTACCGGGATACTACAATGAGCAGTTCTTC.